The T cell receptor beta chain described here comes from a study of blood T cell repertoires in COVID-19. The table came from immunoSEQ multiplex PCR; TCRdb's copy has only in-frame clones and leaves some out. The sample includes 200,000 to 250,000 clones, just under 90% of them seen just once. Deletions cut 0 bases from V and 3 bases from J, with 15 bases between. Germline assignment: CDR1 SGHVS and CDR2 FQNEAQ. This CDR3 contains 16 residues. V gene TRBV7-8 combines with J gene TRBJ2-7; D gene ambiguous. The TCR comes from a man under 40 with COVID-19, enrolled during active disease. Sequences were obtained from peripheral blood. The CDR3 DNA reads TGTGCCAGCAGCTTAGCCCAACCTTCACGACTCTACGAGCAGTACTTC. This sequence encodes CASSLAQPSRLYEQYF.